Each of the 27 T cell receptor beta chains below was sequenced from the same sample in a study of cytomegalovirus exposure and HLA in healthy donors. With 60 Vbeta and 13 Jbeta primers, the PCR was carried out. TCRdb's table, derived via immunoSEQ multiplex PCR, lists solely in-frame clones and lacks some. The sample lists 70,000 to 85,000 clones, under 70% occurring once. The specimen was PBMCs. The origin of the receptors is a man aged 25-45 years in good health and CMV-seropositive.

The chain links TRBV5-4 to TRBJ2-7; 10 nucleotides match TRBD1. This CDR3 has 15 amino acids. V gave up 2 bases and J gave up 4 bases; unmatched junction bases: 6. Germline CDR1 SGHNT, CDR2 YYREEE (reference sequence). CDR3 in amino acids: CASSFPGTGVYEQYF. CDR3 bases: TGTGCCAGCAGCTTTCCCGGGACAGGGGTTTACGAGCAGTACTTC.

The rearrangement links TRBV19 to TRBJ2-2, with 9 nucleotides matching TRBD2. The CDR3 runs to 14 residues. The germline CDR1 and CDR2 sequences are LNHDA and SQIVND (reference sequence). The V and J ends lost 7 bases and 5 bases, in that order; junction bases with no gene match: 5. CDR3 residues: CASIPSGTTGELFF. CDR3 nucleotide sequence: TGTGCCAGTATCCCTAGCGGGACGACCGGGGAGCTGTTTTTT.

The V call is TRBV5-1, the J call TRBJ2-7; 8 positions agree with TRBD2. The CDR3 is 16 residues long. From germline, CDR1 is SGHRS and CDR2 YFSETQ. V lost 0 bases, J lost 3 bases, and 8 bases stayed unmatched. The CDR3 here is CASSLESGSPVYEQYF. CDR3 sequence (DNA): TGCGCCAGCAGCTTGGAAAGCGGGAGTCCAGTCTACGAGCAGTACTTC.

A few counts support this clone. In DNA form, the CDR3 reads TGTGCCAGCAGTTTACTTTTGACTAGCGGGATTTCCTACGAGCAGTACTTC. This translates into CASSLLLTSGISYEQYF. The rearrangement links TRBV28 to TRBJ2-7; 11 positions match TRBD2. The V and J ends lost 2 bases and 1 base, in that order; junction bases with no gene match: 7. This CDR3 is built from 17 residues. The germline V gene encodes CDR1 MDHEN and CDR2 SYDVKM.

The CDR3, as DNA: TGCGCCAGCAGCCAAGGTACGGACAGTTTCAATCAGCCCCAGCATTTT. Translating gives CASSQGTDSFNQPQHF. The chain employs TRBV4-1 and TRBJ1-5; a possible D gene is TRBD1 (6 bases). Germline lookup yields CDR1 MGHRA and CDR2 YSYEKL. V was trimmed by 1 base and J by 3 bases, leaving 13 bases between them. This CDR3 region has 16 residues.

The CDR3 region is CASSVPRTQGGYTF. The DNA of the CDR3 is TGTGCCAGCAGCGTACCCAGGACCCAGGGGGGCTACACCTTC. The V gene is TRBV14, the J gene TRBJ1-2, with D perhaps TRBD1 (6 bases). Looked up from germline, CDR1 is SGHDN and CDR2 is FVKESK. The CDR3 loop spans 14 amino acids. Trimming removed 5 bases at V and 8 bases at J, with 18 bases between.

This chain's CDR3 is CAGTGSFREQYF. In DNA form, the CDR3 reads TGTGCCGGGACGGGGTCCTTTCGCGAGCAGTACTTC. This chain joins TRBV30 and TRBJ2-7; D may match TRBD1 or TRBD2 (5 bases each). Trimming removed 8 bases from V and 6 bases from J, with 17 bases in between. Per germline, CDR1 GTSNPN and CDR2 SVGIG (reference sequence). The CDR3 is 12 residues long.

This chain connects TRBV21-1 to TRBJ1-6; the table's D call, TRBD1, has no DNA check behind it. TRBV21-1 represents a pseudogene. The CDR3 has 16 amino acids. This CDR3 is CASSTTGTGGNSPLHF. For the CDR3, the DNA is TGTGCCAGCAGCACTACGGGGACAGGGGGAAATTCACCCCTCCACTTT.

V gene TRBV28 combines with J gene TRBJ2-7; 7 bases match TRBD2. In germline, CDR1 is MDHEN, CDR2 SYDVKM. Trimming took 8 bases from V and 3 from J; bases not matched to a gene: 10. There are 14 residues in the CDR3. The CDR3 region is CASVGGGDLYEQYF. The CDR3 nucleotides are TGTGCCAGCGTCGGCGGGGGTGACCTCTACGAGCAGTACTTC.

The chain recombines TRBV6-1 with TRBJ1-2; 7 bases are a match to TRBD1. The germline CDR1 and CDR2 sequences are MNHNS and SASEGT. With 6 bases clipped from V and 4 bases from J, the junction kept 5 bases outside the gene matches. The CDR3 loop spans 13 amino acids. CDR3 loop: CASRPGQSYGYTF. The DNA for the CDR3 is TGTGCCAGCAGGCCGGGACAGAGCTATGGCTACACCTTC.

The chain links TRBV2 to TRBJ2-1; 11 bases fit TRBD2. With V trimmed by 4 bases and J by 0 bases, 8 bases remained unmatched. CDR1 is SNHLY and CDR2 is FYNNEI in the germline V gene. The CDR3 is 18 residues long. CDR3 loop: CASSAVPGLAASYNEQFF. CDR3 bases: TGTGCCAGCAGTGCTGTCCCGGGACTAGCGGCCTCCTACAATGAGCAGTTCTTC.

The chain links TRBV4-1 to TRBJ2-2; 8 nucleotides match TRBD2. Germline V lookup: CDR1 MGHRA, CDR2 YSYEKL. Trimming at V came to 0 bases and at J to 6 bases, leaving 15 bases not matched to a gene. CDR3 size: 19 residues. CDR3 bases: TGCGCCAGCAGCCAAGATCCCACTAGCGGACGCCGGTCATCCGGGGAGCTGTTTTTT. Encoded protein: CASSQDPTSGRRSSGELFF.

CDR3 sequence reads: CASSNSPRAANEQFF. The CDR3 DNA is TGTGCCAGCAGTAATAGCCCCAGGGCGGCCAATGAGCAGTTCTTC. The V gene is TRBV6-1, the J gene TRBJ2-1; a possible D gene is TRBD1 (5 bases). Trimming pared 5 bases from V and 6 bases from J, leaving 17 bases between. The CDR3 runs to 15 residues. CDR1 MNHNS and CDR2 SASEGT come from the germline V gene.

V and J are TRBV2 and TRBJ2-7; 7 bases agree with TRBD1. With 6 bases clipped from V and 7 bases from J, the junction kept 12 bases outside the gene matches. There are 14 residues in the CDR3. In germline, CDR1 is SNHLY, CDR2 FYNNEI. DNA of the CDR3: TGTGCCAGCAGGCCGGGACAGTCCCGCGAGGAGCAGTACTTC. Amino acids: CASRPGQSREEQYF.

V is TRBV5-1 and J is TRBJ1-6, with TRBD1 as a possible D gene (6 bases). The CDR3 spans 16 residues. Germline CDR1 SGHRS, CDR2 YFSETQ. V lost 5 bases and J lost 1, with 13 bases in between. CDR3 residues: CASRDDRLSYNSPLHF. The CDR3 nucleotides are TGCGCCAGCAGGGATGACAGGTTATCCTATAATTCACCCCTCCACTTT.

The rearrangement links TRBV7-3 to TRBJ1-6, with D perhaps TRBD1 (6 bases). Trimming left V 3 bases short and J 9 bases short, with 21 bases between. This CDR3 comprises 17 residues. From germline, CDR1 is SGHTA and CDR2 FQGTGA. The CDR3 nucleotides are TGTGCCAGCAGCTTCCACGAATTCCAGGGGAGTAGTTCACCCCTCCACTTT. Protein product: CASSFHEFQGSSSPLHF.

This clone was observed a few times. J is TRBJ2-7 and V is TRBV5-6; TRBD2 aligns across 8 bases. The CDR3 has 17 amino acids. Germline V gives CDR1 SGHDT, CDR2 YYEEEE. Trimming at V came to 0 bases and at J to 5 bases, leaving 13 bases not matched to a gene. The CDR3 DNA is TGTGCCAGCAGCTTGGGGGAACTAGCGGCGCCTCGGAACGAGCAGTACTTC. Protein sequence: CASSLGELAAPRNEQYF.

The chain links TRBV28 to TRBJ2-1; D perhaps matches TRBD2 (5 bases). Germline V gene data show CDR1 as MDHEN and CDR2 as SYDVKM. The CDR3 has 17 amino acids. With 3 bases removed from V and 4 bases from J, the gap between germline ends came to 19 bases. This chain's CDR3 is CASSFEGQGFRYNEQFF. CDR3 nucleotides: TGTGCCAGCAGTTTTGAGGGCCAAGGCTTTAGGTACAATGAGCAGTTCTTC.

The chain links TRBV11-2 to TRBJ1-1; D not resolved. The germline V and J ends were trimmed by 2 bases and 2 bases, with 6 bases remaining between them. CDR3 length: 13 residues. Germline CDR1 is SGHAT and CDR2 is FQNNGV. Here the CDR3 DNA reads TGTGCCAGCAGCTTACTACCTAACACTGAAGCTTTCTTT. It translates to CASSLLPNTEAFF.

This clone was picked up a small number of times. This sequence joins TRBV27 and TRBJ2-3; D gene unclear. CDR1 is MNHEY, CDR2 SMNVEV, per germline (reference sequence). V lost 3 bases and J 3 bases, leaving 13 bases between the germline ends. The CDR3 totals 15 residues. This chain's CDR3 is CASSFASVGTDTQYF. CDR3 DNA sequence: TGTGCCAGCAGTTTCGCGAGCGTAGGTACAGATACGCAGTATTTT.

V and J are TRBV28 and TRBJ1-1; possibly TRBD1 for D (5 bases). V was shortened by 1 base and J by 3 bases, with 9 bases between the two germline ends. There are 14 residues in the CDR3. Germline V gene data show CDR1 as MDHEN and CDR2 as SYDVKM. The CDR3 reads CASSLFGGYTEAFF. CDR3 sequence (DNA): TGTGCCAGCAGTTTATTCGGGGGTTACACTGAAGCTTTCTTT.

The V call is TRBV4-1, the J call TRBJ2-5; 9 bases map to TRBD2. V trimming: 1 base; J trimming: 7 bases; junction bases outside the gene matches: 10. This CDR3 has 16 residues. Per the germline V gene, CDR1 is MGHRA and CDR2 is YSYEKL. This CDR3 is CASSQGQRGAVGTQYF. The CDR3 bases are TGCGCCAGCAGCCAAGGGCAGCGGGGGGCCGTCGGGACCCAGTACTTC.

This rearrangement joins TRBV27 to TRBJ2-5, with 10 bases aligning to TRBD1. The J call may be wrong; the DNA end is better matched by TRBJ2-7. The length of the CDR3 is 16 residues. Germline V gene data show CDR1 as MNHEY and CDR2 as SMNVEV (reference sequence). The CDR3 protein is CASTSYAGTGAYEQYF. In DNA form, the CDR3 reads TGTGCCAGCACTTCTTATGCTGGGACAGGGGCCTACGAGCAGTACTTC.

This clone was recorded once. The gene calls are TRBV5-4 and TRBJ1-1; D might be TRBD1 (5 bases). The V gene's germline CDR1 is SGHNT and CDR2 YYREEE (reference sequence). The V and J ends lost 1 base and 4 bases respectively, with 8 bases between them. The CDR3 covers 13 residues. The CDR3 DNA is TGTGCCAGCAGCTTGCAGGGAGGCACTGAAGCTTTCTTT. Its translation is CASSLQGGTEAFF.

This rearrangement joins TRBV10-1 to TRBJ2-7, with D possibly TRBD2 on 6 matching bases. V was shortened by 3 bases and J by 6 bases, with 18 bases between the two germline ends. The CDR3 loop spans 15 amino acids. Germline V gene lookup returns CDR1 WNHNN and CDR2 SYGVQD (reference sequence). The CDR3 DNA sequence: TGCGCCAGCAGTGACCATCGACTAGAAGTTCCCGAGCAGTACTTC. It encodes CASSDHRLEVPEQYF.

The V call is TRBV5-6, the J call TRBJ2-7; 8 nucleotides agree with TRBD2. Per the germline V gene, CDR1 is SGHDT and CDR2 is YYEEEE. J gave up 0 bases and V 0 bases, and 5 bases lay outside the gene matches. The CDR3 runs to 16 residues. The CDR3 DNA is TGTGCCAGCAGCTTGGTCGGCGGGGGGTCCTCCTACGAGCAGTACTTC. Its translation: CASSLVGGGSSYEQYF.

V and J are TRBV4-2 and TRBJ2-5, with D possibly being TRBD2 (5 bases). The V and J ends lost 0 bases and 5 bases respectively, with 13 bases between them. Germline CDR1 is LGHNA and CDR2 is YNFKEQ. CDR3 size: 15 residues. This CDR3 reads CASSQEASRGETQYF. Here the CDR3 DNA reads TGTGCCAGCAGCCAAGAGGCTAGCCGTGGGGAGACCCAGTACTTC.